This T cell receptor beta chain was identified during a study of T cell responses to AZD1222 COVID-19 vaccine. Study findings and constraints: Possibly, clonal diversity was underestimated; donors were largely white British and included more females. Repertoires were obtained solely post-peak T cell response. Baseline testing showed seropositivity in only a handful of AZD1222 recipients. The span of vaccine-associated CD4 TCRs extended across spike, with dominance at 160-218 and 743-854.

Worth noting for this clone: The antigen remains unidentified.

Profiling relied on immunoSEQ multiplex PCR, and the TCRdb table lists in-frame clones only, not all of them. The data hold 53,000 or so clones, with roughly 85% observed a single time. Sequenced here: peripheral blood, sampled on day 0 of MenACWY control vaccination. The receptor was isolated from an adult in good health.

The CDR3 DNA reads as TGTGCCAGTAGTATCTTCGGAACAAATAGCAATCAGCCCCAGCATTTT. This encodes CASSIFGTNSNQPQHF. The chain employs TRBV19 and TRBJ1-5; D unclear. CDR1 LNHDA and CDR2 SQIVND come from the germline V gene (reference sequence). CDR3 length: 16 amino acids. V was pared by 3 bases and J by 0 bases, with 12 bases between. Based on the CDR3 plus reference TRBV19 and TRBJ1-5, the full variable domain is DGGITQSPKYLFRKEGQNVTLSCEQNLNHDAMYWYRQDPGQGLRLIYYSQIVNDFQKGDIAEGYSVSREKKESFPLTVTSAQKNPTAFYLCASSIFGTNSNQPQHFGDGTRLSIL.